These 26 T cell receptor beta chains were all obtained from the same sample, sequenced in a study of T-cell reconstitution after alpha-beta-depleted transplantation in children. Unique molecular identifiers featured in how the TCRbeta library was prepared. TCRdb reprocessed the PCR reads with MiXCR, giving one entry per CDR3 protein. The data contain about 230,000 distinct CDR3 sequences, around 8.9% of them seen just once; the ten biggest clones take up 5.1%. The sequenced sample was PBMCs from the stem cell graft donor, obtained from the stem cell graft. These receptors were collected from a human donor who donated a stem cell graft to a child with SCID.

This clonotype was observed at least ten times. This rearrangement joins TRBV11-2 to TRBJ2-3, with D possibly matching TRBD2 (5 bases). V was cut by 2 bases and J by 3 bases, with 6 bases left in between. The CDR3 runs 13 residues. The V gene's germline CDR1 is SGHAT and CDR2 FQNNGV. The CDR3 nucleotides are TGTGCCAGCAGCTTATTAGCGACAGATACGCAGTATTTT. Translated, it gives CASSLLATDTQYF.

This clonotype was counted at least ten times. This chain joins TRBV7-2 and TRBJ2-3; tentatively, D is TRBD1 or TRBD2 (5 bases each). The V end lost 3 bases, the J end lost 2 bases, and 12 bases lay between the germline ends. This CDR3 region has 15 residues. The V gene's germline CDR1 is SGHTA and CDR2 FQGNSA. CDR3: CASSFRDLNTDTQYF. The CDR3 DNA reads as TGTGCCAGCAGCTTCCGGGACCTGAACACAGATACGCAGTATTTT.

The V gene is TRBV18, the J gene TRBJ2-1; no definite D call. The V end was cut by 3 bases, the J end by 5 bases, with 8 bases between. Per the germline V gene, CDR1 is KGHSH and CDR2 is LQKENI. The CDR3 consists of 13 residues. The CDR3 DNA reads TGTGCCAGCTCACCCACGACGGACAATGAGCAGTTCTTC. Translation gives CASSPTTDNEQFF.

In its sample, this clonotype was seen many times. The rearrangement uses TRBV2 and TRBJ2-7; D remains ambiguous. Germline CDR1 and CDR2: SNHLY and FYNNEI. There are 13 residues in the CDR3. V was cut by 1 base and J by 5 bases, with 9 bases left in between. The CDR3 loop reads CASSEVPPHEQYF. The CDR3, as DNA: TGTGCCAGCAGTGAAGTCCCACCCCACGAGCAGTACTTC.

This clonotype was counted at least ten times. The rearrangement joins TRBV5-5 to TRBJ2-3; D remains unclear. V lost 6 bases, J lost 1 base, and 9 bases lay in between. The CDR3 consists of 13 residues. Germline lookup yields CDR1 SGHKS and CDR2 YYEKEE (reference sequence). The CDR3 loop reads CASTTRGTDTQYF. The CDR3 DNA follows: TGTGCCAGCACCACCCGGGGCACAGATACGCAGTATTTT. Together with reference TRBV5-5 and TRBJ2-3, the CDR3 gives the full variable domain: DAGVTQSPTHLIKTRGQQVTLRCSPISGHKSVSWYQQVLGQGPQFIFQYYEKEERGRGNFPDRFSARQFPNYSSELNVNALLLGDSALYLCASTTRGTDTQYFGPGTRLTVL.

This clonotype has at least ten counts. The chain carries TRBV4-1 and TRBJ1-2, with D unclear. This CDR3 comprises 13 residues. The V end lost 8 bases, the J end lost 4 bases, and 14 bases lay between the germline ends. The germline CDR1 and CDR2 sequences are MGHRA and YSYEKL. CDR3 coding DNA: TGCGCCAGCTCCCGCGAAAACGGCTATGGCTACACCTTC. This codes for CASSRENGYGYTF.

The table lists this clonotype with many counts. V is TRBV3-1 and J is TRBJ2-1, with 7 nucleotides matching TRBD2. This CDR3 is built from 14 residues. Germline-derived CDR1 and CDR2 are LGHDT and YNNKEL (reference sequence). V dropped 6 bases and J dropped 10; count of bases not matched to a gene: 12. Here the CDR3 reads CASRQSGARPEQFF. The CDR3 DNA reads TGTGCCAGCAGACAGAGCGGGGCTAGGCCCGAGCAGTTCTTC.

There are many counts of this clonotype. The V gene is TRBV20-1, the J gene TRBJ2-7, with D maybe TRBD2 (5 bases). This CDR3 comprises 14 residues. Germline V gene lookup returns CDR1 DFQATT and CDR2 SNEGSKA (reference sequence). V was shortened by 6 bases and J by 3 bases, with 18 bases between the two germline ends. CDR3 sequence (DNA): TGCAGTGCCCCGGTGGACCGGGGAATCTACGAGCAGTACTTC. Translated: CSAPVDRGIYEQYF.

With respect to this clonotype: This may stem from a read error, because a much larger clone lies one nucleotide away. The J gene is TRBJ1-2, the V gene TRBV3-1, with 7 bases aligning to TRBD1. Germline assignment: CDR1 LGHDT and CDR2 YNNKEL (reference sequence). The CDR3 covers 14 residues. This CDR3 reads CASSTRTGDYGDTF. Here the CDR3 DNA reads TGTGCCAGCAGCACCAGGACAGGCGACTATGGCGACACCTTC.

This clonotype has at least ten counts. V is TRBV18 and J is TRBJ2-2; D gene uncertain. This CDR3 is 16 amino acids long. The V and J ends lost 3 bases and 0 bases respectively, with 11 bases between them. Germline V CDR1 and CDR2: KGHSH, LQKENI. The CDR3 reads CASSPRPVANTGELFF. The CDR3 nucleotides read TGTGCCAGCTCACCCCGTCCTGTAGCGAACACCGGGGAGCTGTTTTTT.

This clonotype was recorded many times. The chain employs TRBV12-3 or TRBV12-4 and TRBJ2-2, with TRBD1 matching 8 bases. The CDR3 has 14 amino acids. V shed 9 bases and J 2 bases; nucleotides not matched to a gene: 5. CDR3 sequence reads: CASRTGGNTGELFF. The CDR3 nucleotides are TGTGCCAGTCGAACAGGGGGAAACACCGGGGAGCTGTTTTTT.

This clonotype showed up many times. J is TRBJ1-5 and V is TRBV15; the match to TRBD1 covers 8 bases. The CDR3 runs to 15 residues. Trimming took 3 bases from V and 6 from J; bases not matched to a gene: 7. CDR1 LNHNV and CDR2 YYDKDF come from the germline V gene (reference sequence). The DNA for the CDR3 is TGTGCCACCAGCAGTGACAGGGGATTAGGTCAGCCCCAGCATTTT. This gives the protein CATSSDRGLGQPQHF.

This clonotype was picked up many times. The V and J genes are TRBV6-2 or TRBV6-3 and TRBJ2-3, with D perhaps TRBD1 (5 bases). V lost 6 bases and J lost 0, with 13 bases in between. This CDR3 is built from 15 residues. The germline gives CDR1 MNHEY, CDR2 SVGEGT. CDR3 sequence (DNA): TGTGCCAGCAGGCCCCATGGGGCTAGCACAGATACGCAGTATTTT. It encodes CASRPHGASTDTQYF.

This chain links TRBV20-1 with TRBJ2-2; 9 bases line up with TRBD1. J lost 4 bases, V lost 2 bases, and 5 bases had no gene match. The CDR3 has 15 residues. Germline V gene data show CDR1 as DFQATT and CDR2 as SNEGSKA (reference sequence). DNA of the CDR3: TGCAGTGCTAGAAAGGGACAGGGAGTCACCGGGGAGCTGTTTTTT. Amino acids: CSARKGQGVTGELFF.

This clonotype was counted many times. The chain joins TRBV3-1 to TRBJ1-5; D not resolved. Trimming left V 4 bases short and J 3 bases short, with 10 bases between. The CDR3 extends over 14 amino acids. Germline loops: CDR1 LGHDT, CDR2 YNNKEL (reference sequence). CDR3 sequence (DNA): TGTGCCAGCAGCCTCCACAGTTACAATCAGCCCCAGCATTTT. Protein sequence: CASSLHSYNQPQHF. Looking up the rest from reference TRBV3-1 and TRBJ1-5 gives the full variable domain: DTAVSQTPKYLVTQMGNDKSIKCEQNLGHDTMYWYKQDSKKFLKIMFSYNNKELIINETVPNRFSPKSPDKAHLNLHINSLELGDSAVYFCASSLHSYNQPQHFGDGTRLSIL.

This clonotype was seen at least ten times. V gene TRBV6-1 combines with J gene TRBJ2-1; no firm D call. The CDR3 loop spans 13 amino acids. Trimming removed 2 bases at V and 3 bases at J, with 5 bases between. The germline V gene has CDR1 MNHNS and CDR2 SASEGT. CDR3 sequence reads: CASSERGYNEQFF. CDR3 nucleotide sequence: TGTGCCAGCAGTGAAAGAGGCTACAATGAGCAGTTCTTC.

The CDR3 spells CASSLAGGGGSKTSTDTQYF. DNA for the CDR3: TGTGCCAGCAGCTTAGCGGGCGGGGGGGGGAGCAAGACTAGCACAGATACGCAGTATTTT. The chain couples TRBV7-2 to TRBJ2-3; 9 nucleotides align to TRBD2. The V and J ends lost 0 bases and 0 bases, in that order; junction bases with no gene match: 13. Germline V gene lookup returns CDR1 SGHTA and CDR2 FQGNSA. The CDR3 contains 20 residues.

About this clonotype: A single base separates this from a much larger clone, so it may be a read error. This sequence joins TRBV7-9 and TRBJ1-2; a possible D gene is TRBD1 (5 bases). Germline CDR1 is SEHNR and CDR2 is FQNEAQ (reference sequence). This CDR3 is 12 amino acids long. The CDR3 DNA reads as TGTGCCAACAGCTTAACGGGGCGCAGCCCCACCTTC. Translation gives CANSLTGRSPTF.

This clonotype was observed many times. The rearrangement links TRBV5-1 to TRBJ2-4; no clear D gene. The germline V gene has CDR1 SGHRS and CDR2 YFSETQ. The CDR3 contains 15 residues. V lost 3 bases, J lost 2 bases, and 12 bases lay in between. The CDR3, as DNA: TGCGCCAGCAGCTCGGAGTTGGGGACCAAAAACATTCAGTACTTC. This sequence encodes CASSSELGTKNIQYF. The full variable domain, its missing parts supplied by reference TRBV5-1 and TRBJ2-4, is KAGVTQTPRYLIKTRGQQVTLSCSPISGHRSVSWYQQTPGQGLQFLFEYFSETQRNKGNFPGRFSGRQFSNSRSEMNVSTLELGDSALYLCASSSELGTKNIQYFGAGTRLSVL.

In this sample, this clonotype turned up many times. The CDR3 bases are TGCAGTGCTAGAGTGTCCCCCTTCTGGAAAGGGATCGGGATGAACACTGAAGCTTTCTTT. It is translated as CSARVSPFWKGIGMNTEAFF. V and J are TRBV20-1 and TRBJ1-1; D is undetermined. V was clipped by 1 base and J by 0 bases, with 27 bases between them. Per germline, CDR1 DFQATT and CDR2 SNEGSKA (reference sequence). The CDR3 has 20 residues.

Worth noting for this clonotype: This may be a read error, as it is one base from a much larger clone. This rearrangement joins TRBV4-1 to TRBJ2-5; D gene unclear. The V and J ends lost 2 bases and 3 bases respectively, with 16 bases between them. The CDR3 contains 16 residues. Looked up from germline, CDR1 is MGHRA and CDR2 is YSYEKL. The CDR3 loop is CASSQSGVVEKETQYF. The CDR3, as DNA: TGCGCCAGCAGCCAATCTGGGGTAGTTGAAAAAGAGACCCAGTACTTC.

Ten or more counts support this clonotype. The chain couples TRBV2 to TRBJ2-3; TRBD1 matches at 8 bases. This CDR3 is 15 amino acids long. V gave up 6 bases and J gave up 4 bases; unmatched junction bases: 9. From germline, CDR1 is SNHLY and CDR2 FYNNEI. This chain's CDR3 is CASRPRGLGPDTQYF. DNA for the CDR3: TGTGCCAGCAGGCCCAGGGGGCTGGGCCCAGATACGCAGTATTTT. Combining the CDR3 with reference TRBV2 and TRBJ2-3 gives the whole variable domain EPEVTQTPSHQVTQMGQEVILRCVPISNHLYFYWYRQILGQKVEFLVSFYNNEISEKSEIFDDQFSVERPDGSNFTLKIRSTKLEDSAMYFCASRPRGLGPDTQYFGPGTRLTVL.

This clonotype was counted at least ten times. The chain recombines TRBV6-2 or TRBV6-3 with TRBJ1-5; D is perhaps TRBD1 (5 bases). The CDR3 is made up of 11 amino acids. The germline gives CDR1 MNHEY, CDR2 SVGEGT. V dropped 2 bases and J dropped 11 bases, with 7 bases sitting between them. CDR3 coding DNA: TGTGCCAGCAGTTACAGGGGCGCCCAGCATTTT. It translates to CASSYRGAQHF.

This chain uses TRBV4-1 with TRBJ1-2; a possible D gene is TRBD1 (5 bases). CDR3 size: 15 residues. Trimming took 2 bases from V and 1 from J, leaving 11 bases between them. Germline CDR1 and CDR2: MGHRA and YSYEKL. The CDR3 nucleotides read TGCGCCAGCAGCCAAACAGAGGGGTATAACTATGGCTACACCTTC. Its protein product is CASSQTEGYNYGYTF.

This clonotype was found many times. This rearrangement joins TRBV9 to TRBJ2-5, with TRBD1 identical over 9 bases. The germline gives CDR1 SGDLS, CDR2 YYNGEE. Losses at the gene ends were 0 bases for V and 5 bases for J; bases not matched to a gene: 8. This CDR3 comprises 16 residues. CDR3 sequence reads: CASSVEGQGVWETQYF. CDR3 coding DNA: TGTGCCAGCAGCGTAGAGGGACAGGGAGTATGGGAGACCCAGTACTTC.

V gene TRBV11-1 combines with J gene TRBJ2-5; D may match TRBD1 or TRBD2 (5 bases each). This CDR3 is built from 19 residues. Germline V CDR1 and CDR2: SGHAT, FQDESV (reference sequence). Trimming pared 4 bases from V and 1 base from J, leaving 25 bases between. CDR3 coding DNA: TGTGCCAGCAGCTCACTATATTTGGGGACGAAGCCTCTCCAAGAGACCCAGTACTTC. Its protein product is CASSSLYLGTKPLQETQYF.